This T cell receptor beta chain was profiled in a study of regulatory T cells. Study conclusions and caveats: Skewed V and J usage and few unique V-J pairs marked patient repertoires, most in Tregs. In CD3G-deficient patients, conventional CD4+ T cells were enriched for hydrophobic CDR3 residues at positions 6 and 7.

Regarding this clone: Its specificity is not known.

The CDR3 consists of 15 residues. CDR1 SEHNR and CDR2 FQNEAQ come from the germline V gene (reference sequence). Trimming removed 3 bases from V and 0 bases from J, with 9 bases in between. The primer mix had 52 TRBV and 13 TRBJ primers. Produced via immunoSEQ multiplex PCR; TCRdb's table is partial and in-frame only. The repertoire includes some 29,000 clones, 85% to 95% of them detected once, and 1.5% to 1.8% sits in the top ten. The V and J genes are TRBV7-9 and TRBJ2-1, with D possibly matching TRBD1 (5 bases). The TCR originated in a person under 35 with CD3G deficiency. Sequencing was performed on conventional CD4+ T cells sorted from blood. The CDR3 bases are TGTGCCAGCAGCTTGGGGCCCAGCTCCTACAATGAGCAGTTCTTC. Translating it yields CASSLGPSSYNEQFF.